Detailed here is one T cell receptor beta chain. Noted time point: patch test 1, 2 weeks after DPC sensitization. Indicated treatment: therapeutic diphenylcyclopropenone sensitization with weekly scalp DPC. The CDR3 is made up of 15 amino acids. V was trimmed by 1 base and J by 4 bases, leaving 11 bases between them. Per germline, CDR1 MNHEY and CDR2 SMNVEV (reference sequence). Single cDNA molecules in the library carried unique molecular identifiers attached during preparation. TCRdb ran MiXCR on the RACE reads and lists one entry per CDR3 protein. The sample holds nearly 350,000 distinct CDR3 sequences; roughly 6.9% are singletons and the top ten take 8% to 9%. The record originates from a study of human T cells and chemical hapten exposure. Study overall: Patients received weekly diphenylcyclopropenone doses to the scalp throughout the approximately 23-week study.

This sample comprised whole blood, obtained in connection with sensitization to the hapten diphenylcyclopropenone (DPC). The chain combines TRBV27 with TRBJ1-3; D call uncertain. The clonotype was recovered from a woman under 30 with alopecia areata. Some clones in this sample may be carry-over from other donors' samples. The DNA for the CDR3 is TGTGCCAGCAGTTTATGGGGTTCCCCGGGAAACACCATATATTTT. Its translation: CASSLWGSPGNTIYF.